This T cell receptor (beta chain) originates from a study of OX40 agonist ivuxolimab in advanced cancers. Background on the study: Head and neck, renal cell, melanoma or hepatocellular carcinoma were the cancers that dose-escalation patients had. Those enrolled were about 82% male, with a mean age of 60 years and ages from roughly 20 to 90.

Clones were read by immunoSEQ multiplex PCR, and TCRdb kept only the in-frame ones, dropping some. This sample has tens of thousands of clones, with over 75% found just once. The CDR3 totals 16 residues. The germline V and J ends were trimmed by 1 base and 6 bases, with 17 bases remaining between them. CDR1 and CDR2 (germline): LGHNA, YSLEER. Study results and limitations: Clonal expansion was among the lowest in partial responders at 0.1-3.0 mg/kg, especially CD8+. Both blood CD4+ and CD8+ T cells showed clonal growth by week 6 at 0.1 to 3.0 mg/kg.

Of note for this clone: The antigen is undetermined.

The V and J genes are TRBV4-3 and TRBJ2-3; tentatively, D is TRBD1 or TRBD2 (6 bases each). The TCR sequence derives from an adult with an advanced solid tumor such as melanoma, head and neck, liver or kidney cancer. Sequenced here: CD4+ or CD8+ T cells sorted from blood, sampled in a trial of the OX40 agonist ivuxolimab. In nucleotides, the CDR3 is TGCGCCAGCAGCCAAGGTGCAGCCCGGAGGGGGGATACGCAGTATTTT. As protein: CASSQGAARRGDTQYF.